This T cell receptor beta chain was obtained from a study of T-cell memory formation after mild COVID-19. Findings and caveats of the study: Clones contracting across day 15 to 85 had a balanced CD4/CD8 profile; later expanding clones leaned CD4+. The authors did not confirm SARS-CoV-2 specificity of second-wave clones peaking day 37.

V lost 4 bases and J lost 5, with 10 bases in between. The CDR3 runs to 12 residues. Germline V gene lookup returns CDR1 SQVTM and CDR2 ANQGSEA. A remark on this clonotype: The antigen remains undetermined.

cDNA libraries for TCR alpha and TCR beta, carrying sample barcodes and UMIs, came from 5'RACE with constant-segment primers. From the 5' RACE reads, TCRdb called clonotypes with MiXCR, one entry per CDR3 protein. The repertoire holds 250,000 to 400,000 distinct CDR3 sequences, with approximately 15% as singletons. This TCR derives from a man between 18 and 35 years old who had mild COVID-19 (a few samples of this study predate the infection). Cell type and time point are not known. V and J are TRBV29-1 and TRBJ2-3; D perhaps matches TRBD1 (6 bases). The source material was PBMCs or a T cell subset sorted from them (not recorded which). Here the CDR3 reads CSVGRQEDTQYF. CDR3 in DNA: TGCAGCGTTGGGCGACAGGAAGATACGCAGTATTTT.